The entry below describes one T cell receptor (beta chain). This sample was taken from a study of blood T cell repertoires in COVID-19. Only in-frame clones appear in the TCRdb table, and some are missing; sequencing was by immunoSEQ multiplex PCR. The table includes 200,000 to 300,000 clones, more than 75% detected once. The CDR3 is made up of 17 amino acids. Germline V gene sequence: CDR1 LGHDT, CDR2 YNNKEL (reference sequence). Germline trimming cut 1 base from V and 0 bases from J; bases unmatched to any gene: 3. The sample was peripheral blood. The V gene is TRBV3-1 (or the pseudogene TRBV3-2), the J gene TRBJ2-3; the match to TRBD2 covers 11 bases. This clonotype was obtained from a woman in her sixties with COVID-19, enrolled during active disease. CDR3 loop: CASSQASGRPSTDTQYF. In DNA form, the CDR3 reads TGTGCCAGCAGCCAAGCTAGCGGGAGGCCTAGCACAGATACGCAGTATTTT.